This T cell receptor beta chain was identified in a study of OX40 agonist ivuxolimab in advanced cancers. This clone was seen a handful of times. Method: immunoSEQ multiplex PCR; TCRdb's copy keeps in-frame clones and lacks some. The sample gives fewer than 80,000 clones, about nine tenths of which show up once; roughly 14% is in the top ten. CDR1 is SGHTS, CDR2 YDEGEE, per germline. The CDR3 covers 12 residues. Trimming took off 6 bases at V and 7 bases at J, with 13 bases between the two ends. The TCR originated in an adult with an advanced solid tumor such as melanoma, head and neck, liver or kidney cancer. The sequencing used CD4+ or CD8+ T cells sorted from blood, collected in a trial of the OX40 agonist ivuxolimab. The genes are TRBV5-8 and TRBJ1-2; D possibly corresponds to TRBD1 (6 bases). The CDR3 coding sequence is TGTGCCAGCACCCAGGGGCTACGTGGCTACACCTTC. Translated: CASTQGLRGYTF.